One TCR beta chain is described in this entry. Looked up from germline, CDR1 is MNHEY and CDR2 is SVGAGI. The CDR3 covers 15 residues. V shed 6 bases, J shed 6 bases, and the junction held 5 bases outside the gene matches. The protocol was immunoSEQ multiplex PCR, while the TCRdb copy is restricted to in-frame clones and leaves out a portion. Of 25,000 to 30,000 clones listed, more than 85% were seen once; the top ten hold 0.6% to 0.75%. The data were obtained in a study of graft-versus-host responses after intestinal transplantation. This clonotype was obtained from a human patient who received an intestinal transplant, so some T cells may come from the graft donor. V usage is TRBV6-5 and J usage is TRBJ2-1, with 13 bases identical to TRBD2. The source material was PBMCs, sampled about 70 days after intestinal transplant. This CDR3 is CASSLTSGRSNEQFF. Written as DNA, the CDR3 is TGTGCCAGCAGCCTGACTAGCGGGAGGTCCAATGAGCAGTTCTTC.